The subject of this entry is one TCR beta chain. The record originates from a study of CD8 T cells in Susac syndrome. Germline CDR1 and CDR2: MNHEY and SVGAGI. V lost 2 bases and J lost 0, with 7 bases in between. This CDR3 has 14 amino acids. An input of about 0.5 to 1 ug of RNA was subjected to reverse transcription using random hexamers. The authors amplified TCR beta CDR3 across 54 Vbeta and 13 Jbeta using immunoSEQ multiplex PCR. In TCRdb, the immunoSEQ multiplex PCR reads were re-called with MiXCR into one record per CDR3 protein. Among 400,000 to 550,000 distinct CDR3 sequences listed, around 85% were seen once.

The source of this sequence is a human donor with multiple sclerosis. This chain links TRBV6-5 with TRBJ1-1; D ambiguous. Sequenced input: CD8+ T cells from PBMCs. CDR3: CASSYEGLNTEAFF. CDR3 nucleotides: TGTGCCAGCAGTTACGAAGGCCTGAACACTGAAGCTTTCTTT.